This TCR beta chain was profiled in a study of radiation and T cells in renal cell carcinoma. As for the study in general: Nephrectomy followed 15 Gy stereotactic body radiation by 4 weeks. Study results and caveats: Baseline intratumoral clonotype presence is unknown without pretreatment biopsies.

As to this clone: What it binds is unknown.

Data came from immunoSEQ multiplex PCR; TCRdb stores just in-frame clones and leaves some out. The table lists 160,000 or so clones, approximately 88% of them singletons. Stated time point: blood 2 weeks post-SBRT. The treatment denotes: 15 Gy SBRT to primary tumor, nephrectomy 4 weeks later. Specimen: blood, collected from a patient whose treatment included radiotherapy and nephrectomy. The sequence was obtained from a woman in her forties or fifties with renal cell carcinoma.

This CDR3 reads CASSSFGQGLEQYF. The CDR3 bases are TGTGCCAGCAGCTCGTTTGGACAGGGTTTAGAGCAGTACTTC. V is TRBV5-6 and J is TRBJ2-7; 8 nucleotides align to TRBD1. With 3 bases clipped from V and 7 bases from J, the junction kept 9 bases outside the gene matches. CDR3 size: 14 residues. The germline V gene has CDR1 SGHDT and CDR2 YYEEEE.